This record covers a single T cell receptor beta chain. Its antigen is currently unknown. The authors loaded 200 ng DNA, roughly 33,000 T cell genomes, into sorted-subset replicate PCRs. Sequencing used immunoSEQ multiplex PCR; TCRdb keeps in-frame clones, though not all of them. The sample has around 980,000 clones, approximately 80% seen once. Germline CDR1 is KGHSH and CDR2 is LQKENI. The CDR3 runs 13 residues. V lost 4 bases and J 4 bases, leaving 9 bases between the germline ends. This entry comes from a study of shared clonotypes between healthy human individuals. Study results and caveats: The small donor group covered limited genetic and exposure diversity.

The study drew its donors from healthy HIV-negative adults without recent acute infections or vaccinations. Sequencing input: memory CD4+ T cells from PBMCs. Noted subset: CD45RA-negative fraction. The clonotype was recovered from a man younger than 30 in good health. Some clones in this sample may be carry-over from other donors' samples. This chain links TRBV18 with TRBJ2-3; D is uncertain. This CDR3 is CASSREDSDTQYF. CDR3 DNA sequence: TGTGCCAGCTCACGAGAGGATTCAGATACGCAGTATTTT.